These 23 T cell receptor beta chains share one sample of origin, sequenced in a study of blood T cell repertoires in COVID-19. Clones were read by immunoSEQ multiplex PCR, and TCRdb kept only the in-frame ones, dropping some. The repertoire consists of under 100,000 clones, with roughly nine tenths occurring once and the leading ten covering about 3.4%. What was sequenced was peripheral blood. Source of these receptors: a woman aged 70-85 years with acute or convalescent COVID-19.

The chain combines TRBV29-1 with TRBJ2-3, with D perhaps TRBD1 (5 bases). Trimming pared 5 bases from V and 0 bases from J, leaving 15 bases between. CDR3 length: 15 residues. Germline-derived CDR1 and CDR2 are SQVTM and ANQGSEA. The CDR3 protein is CSVMVRGQSTDTQYF. DNA for the CDR3: TGCAGCGTTATGGTAAGGGGCCAAAGCACAGATACGCAGTATTTT.

This chain joins TRBV23-1 and TRBJ2-7; 8 bases are a match to TRBD1. TRBV23-1 is treated as an ORF (open reading frame) with a function not yet certain. This CDR3 region has 17 residues. V shed 6 bases and J 2 bases; nucleotides not matched to a gene: 15. The CDR3 protein is CASRTSGGFGGTYEQYF. CDR3 in DNA: TGCGCCAGCAGGACATCAGGGGGCTTTGGGGGAACCTACGAGCAGTACTTC.

This sequence joins TRBV3-1 (or the pseudogene TRBV3-2) and TRBJ2-4; D unclear. The CDR3 spans 12 residues. V dropped 3 bases and J dropped 10 bases, with 10 bases sitting between them. The V gene's germline CDR1 is LGHDT and CDR2 YNNKEL (reference sequence). The CDR3 spells CASSQQVSIQYF. In DNA, the CDR3 is TGTGCCAGCAGCCAGCAGGTCTCTATTCAGTACTTC.

This clone was found a few times. The rearrangement links TRBV4-2 to TRBJ1-5, with 9 bases identical to TRBD1. Germline CDR1 reads LGHNA; CDR2 reads YNFKEQ. The CDR3 totals 19 residues. Trimming removed 0 bases from V and 1 base from J; junction bases left unmatched: 10. The CDR3 spells CASSQERGSGTGSNQPQHF. The CDR3 DNA reads TGTGCCAGCAGCCAAGAGCGGGGATCGGGGACAGGGAGCAATCAGCCCCAGCATTTT.

The V call is TRBV30, the J call TRBJ2-1; 10 bases map to TRBD2. The CDR3 consists of 16 residues. J gave up 4 bases and V 5 bases, and 11 bases lay outside the gene matches. Germline V gene lookup returns CDR1 GTSNPN and CDR2 SVGIG (reference sequence). The CDR3 bases are TGTGCCTGGTTGCTAGCGGGAGTACGGAGTTACAATGAGCAGTTCTTC. It yields the protein CAWLLAGVRSYNEQFF.

The rearrangement uses TRBV2 and TRBJ2-7; tentatively, D is TRBD1 (6 bases). The CDR3 loop spans 16 amino acids. Germline CDR1 and CDR2: SNHLY and FYNNEI. V was pared by 9 bases and J by 4 bases, with 25 bases between. The CDR3 coding sequence is TGTGCCAGGTCTGTGCAGGGCCTCTCAAGGGGGTACGAGCAGTACTTC. Amino acid sequence: CARSVQGLSRGYEQYF. Variable domain in full (rest from reference TRBV2 and TRBJ2-7): EPEVTQTPSHQVTQMGQEVILRCVPISNHLYFYWYRQILGQKVEFLVSFYNNEISEKSEIFDDQFSVERPDGSNFTLKIRSTKLEDSAMYFCARSVQGLSRGYEQYFGPGTRLTVT.

The chain uses TRBV28 and TRBJ2-1, with 7 positions matching TRBD2. V gave up 5 bases and J gave up 0 bases; unmatched junction bases: 7. Germline CDR1 is MDHEN and CDR2 is SYDVKM. This CDR3 is built from 16 residues. CDR3 sequence: CASSPPIAGSYNEQFF. The DNA for the CDR3 is TGTGCCAGCAGTCCACCAATAGCGGGCTCCTACAATGAGCAGTTCTTC.

This clone was seen a single time. This rearrangement joins TRBV21-1 to TRBJ1-1; the table's D call of TRBD1 was not tested on the DNA. TRBV21-1 is given as a pseudogene. CDR3 length equals 17 residues. The CDR3 spells CASSTRDRAYSWTEAFF. The CDR3 DNA sequence: TGTGCCAGCAGCACCCGGGACAGGGCTTATTCTTGGACTGAAGCTTTCTTT.

The CDR3 sequence is CASSTPGQGAYEQYF. The CDR3 DNA reads TGTGCCAGTAGTACCCCGGGACAGGGAGCCTACGAGCAGTACTTC. The chain is built from TRBV19 and TRBJ2-7; 9 nucleotides line up with TRBD1. V lost 4 bases, J lost 2 bases, and 6 bases stayed unmatched. The CDR3 contains 15 residues. The V gene's germline CDR1 is LNHDA and CDR2 SQIVND (reference sequence).

Details on this clone: The junction departs from germline at one end; a sequencing error may be responsible. This rearrangement joins TRBV2 to TRBJ2-1; perhaps TRBD1 as D (6 bases). Germline-derived CDR1 and CDR2 are SNHLY and FYNNEI. CDR3 length: 13 residues. CDR3 nucleotide sequence: TGTGCCAGCAGTCCCAACCGGGACAAAGAGCAGTTCTTC. Amino acid sequence: CASSPNRDKEQFF.

This chain uses TRBV7-2 with TRBJ2-7, with D perhaps matching TRBD2 (5 bases). V lost 5 bases to trimming and J lost 5 bases, with 22 bases between them. The germline V gene encodes CDR1 SGHTA and CDR2 FQGNSA. The CDR3 loop spans 16 amino acids. The CDR3 reads CASSREVRTLIHEQYF. The CDR3, as DNA: TGTGCCAGCAGCCGGGAAGTCAGGACTCTGATTCACGAGCAGTACTTC.

V is TRBV7-9 and J is TRBJ2-2; TRBD1 aligns across 10 bases. Looked up from germline, CDR1 is SEHNR and CDR2 is FQNEAQ (reference sequence). The CDR3 spans 15 residues. Unmatched junction bases numbered 6, after V lost 5 bases and J lost 6 bases. CDR3 DNA sequence: TGTGCCAGCAGCCAACCGGGACAGGGGTCCGGGGAGCTGTTTTTT. Its translation: CASSQPGQGSGELFF.

In this sample, this clone turned up a few times. The chain employs TRBV14 and TRBJ2-3; the match to TRBD1 covers 9 bases. In germline, CDR1 is SGHDN, CDR2 FVKESK. The CDR3 extends over 17 amino acids. V shed 2 bases and J 2 bases; nucleotides not matched to a gene: 8. The CDR3 reads CASSQRTGTGSTDTQYF. The CDR3 coding sequence is TGTGCCAGCAGCCAAAGGACGGGGACAGGGTCCACAGATACGCAGTATTTT.

The chain couples TRBV27 to TRBJ1-4; the D gene is possibly TRBD1 (6 bases). Trimming shortened V by 5 bases and J by 8 bases, and 24 bases separated the two germline ends. There are 17 residues in the CDR3. The germline V gene encodes CDR1 MNHEY and CDR2 SMNVEV (reference sequence). In DNA form, the CDR3 reads TGTGCCAGCAGTCCTATATCCCCCCAGGGGTTTAGAGAAAAACTGTTTTTT. Residues: CASSPISPQGFREKLFF.

The chain carries TRBV19 and TRBJ2-6; 8 bases match TRBD1. Germline lookup yields CDR1 LNHDA and CDR2 SQIVND (reference sequence). This CDR3 contains 17 residues. Trimming at V came to 3 bases and at J to 2 bases, leaving 6 bases not matched to a gene. The CDR3 sequence is CASSIDRGGAGANVLTF. CDR3 coding DNA: TGTGCCAGTAGTATTGACAGGGGTGGCGCTGGGGCCAACGTCCTGACTTTC. The variable domain in full, completed from reference TRBV19 and TRBJ2-6, reads DGGITQSPKYLFRKEGQNVTLSCEQNLNHDAMYWYRQDPGQGLRLIYYSQIVNDFQKGDIAEGYSVSREKKESFPLTVTSAQKNPTAFYLCASSIDRGGAGANVLTFGAGSRLTVL.

The rearrangement links TRBV11-3 to TRBJ2-1; 7 positions match TRBD2. With V trimmed by 1 base and J by 2 bases, 2 bases remained unmatched. Looked up from germline, CDR1 is SGHNT and CDR2 is YENEEA. The CDR3 sequence is 15 residues long. The CDR3 protein is CASSLGGSTYNEQFF. CDR3 DNA sequence: TGTGCCAGCAGCTTAGGCGGGAGCACCTACAATGAGCAGTTCTTC. Together with reference TRBV11-3 and TRBJ2-1, the CDR3 gives the full variable domain: EAGVVQSPRYKIIEKKQPVAFWCNPISGHNTLYWYLQNLGQGPELLIRYENEEAVDDSQLPKDRFSAERLKGVDSTLKIQPAELGDSAVYLCASSLGGSTYNEQFFGPGTRLTVL.

The V gene is TRBV19, the J gene TRBJ1-2; D perhaps matches TRBD1 (5 bases). CDR1 is LNHDA, CDR2 SQIVND, per germline (reference sequence). The V gene lost 5 bases and the J gene lost 4 bases, with 11 bases spanning the gap. This CDR3 has 13 amino acids. The CDR3 DNA sequence: TGTGCCAGTAGTCACACAACAGGCTATGGCTACACCTTC. It translates to CASSHTTGYGYTF.

The J gene is TRBJ2-2, the V gene TRBV7-6; TRBD2 matches at 7 bases. Trimming cost V 0 bases and J 6 bases; bases outside gene matches: 10. CDR1 SGHVS and CDR2 FNYEAQ come from the germline V gene. The CDR3 extends over 17 amino acids. In DNA, the CDR3 is TGTGCCAGCAGCTTAGCTCCGCGGAGCGGGACTGCCGGGGAGCTGTTTTTT. As protein: CASSLAPRSGTAGELFF.

The table lists this clone with a few counts. Distinct nucleotide sequences in the sample also encode this CDR3. The rearrangement joins TRBV12-3 or TRBV12-4 to TRBJ1-5; D gene ambiguous. The CDR3 runs 13 residues. V lost 7 bases and J 1 base, leaving 8 bases between the germline ends. The CDR3 sequence: CASTDFSNQPQHF. The CDR3 DNA is TGTGCCAGCACAGATTTCAGCAATCAGCCCCAGCATTTT.

The gene calls are TRBV19 and TRBJ1-2; 7 bases match TRBD1. Germline V CDR1 and CDR2: LNHDA, SQIVND (reference sequence). V was clipped by 6 bases and J by 3 bases; unmatched bases: 4. The CDR3 runs 13 residues. This chain's CDR3 is CASRNRGDYGYTF. In DNA form, the CDR3 reads TGTGCCAGTAGGAACAGGGGAGACTATGGCTACACCTTC.

J is TRBJ1-4 and V is TRBV19; no clear D gene. Germline V CDR1 and CDR2: LNHDA, SQIVND (reference sequence). Trimming stripped 3 bases from V and 4 bases from J, with 12 bases between. The CDR3 has 15 amino acids. CDR3 bases: TGTGCCAGTAGTATTTTGTCGGGGATTAATGAAAAACTGTTTTTT. This sequence encodes CASSILSGINEKLFF.

This chain links TRBV19 with TRBJ1-3; the match to TRBD1 covers 8 bases. Trimming at V came to 3 bases and at J to 0 bases, leaving 1 base not matched to a gene. This CDR3 is built from 15 residues. Germline-derived CDR1 and CDR2 are LNHDA and SQIVND (reference sequence). The CDR3 bases are TGTGCCAGTAGTATCGGACAGGGCTCTGGAAACACCATATATTTT. The encoded protein is CASSIGQGSGNTIYF.

The chain has TRBV18 and TRBJ2-5, with D perhaps TRBD2 (6 bases). The germline CDR1 and CDR2 sequences are KGHSH and LQKENI. V gave up 5 bases and J gave up 3 bases, with 16 bases separating them. This CDR3 is built from 15 residues. CDR3 nucleotides: TGTGCCAGCTCAGCGTTCCCGGGAGTTAAAGAGACCCAGTACTTC. Its protein product is CASSAFPGVKETQYF.